A single sample is the source of the 10 T cell receptor beta chains below, sequenced in a study of T cells after yellow fever vaccination. MiXCR, run by TCRdb on the 5' RACE reads, gives a single entry per CDR3 protein. Of some 200,000 distinct CDR3 sequences in the sample, 11% were seen once. This material consisted of CD8+ T cells sorted from PBMCs, taken 15 days after the yellow fever booster vaccination. Receptor source: a man younger than 30 who received the YFV17D yellow fever vaccine.

This clonotype occurred many times. The chain employs TRBV7-8 and TRBJ2-7; 7 bases fit TRBD2. Germline V lookup: CDR1 SGHVS, CDR2 FQNEAQ. V trimming: 2 bases; J trimming: 0 bases; junction bases outside the gene matches: 4. The CDR3 is 15 residues long. This chain's CDR3 is CASSLMGGSSYEQYF. For the CDR3, the DNA is TGTGCCAGCAGCTTAATGGGGGGGAGCTCCTACGAGCAGTACTTC.

This clonotype was counted a single time. The chain links TRBV6-5 to TRBJ1-2, with D possibly being TRBD1 (5 bases). This CDR3 spans 13 amino acids. Trimming cost V 5 bases and J 4 bases, with 11 bases left between them. Germline lookup yields CDR1 MNHEY and CDR2 SVGAGI. DNA of the CDR3: TGTGCCAGCAGTACTGGGGGGTTCTATGGCTACACCTTC. As protein: CASSTGGFYGYTF.

This clonotype has only a few counts. This sequence joins TRBV20-1 and TRBJ2-2, with TRBD2 identical over 9 bases. This CDR3 is 17 amino acids long. Germline CDR1 reads DFQATT; CDR2 reads SNEGSKA (reference sequence). After removal of 4 bases from V and 2 bases from J, the junction contained 11 bases not matched to a gene. The CDR3 DNA is TGCAGTGCTACATGGGTAGCGGGGGCCAAAAACACCGGGGAGCTGTTTTTT. This encodes CSATWVAGAKNTGELFF.

The rearrangement links TRBV7-2 to TRBJ2-7, with 8 bases identical to TRBD2. The CDR3 has 15 residues. Trimming took 5 bases from V and 4 from J; bases not matched to a gene: 10. Germline V gene sequence: CDR1 SGHTA, CDR2 FQGNSA. The CDR3 reads CASSVGLVEVYEQYF. In nucleotides, the CDR3 is TGTGCCAGCAGCGTGGGACTAGTAGAGGTGTACGAGCAGTACTTC. The full variable domain, rest sourced from reference TRBV7-2 and TRBJ2-7, is GAGVSQSPSNKVTEKGKDVELRCDPISGHTALYWYRQSLGQGLEFLIYFQGNSAPDKSGLPSDRFSAERTGGSVSTLTIQRTQQEDSAVYLCASSVGLVEVYEQYFGPGTRLTVT.

The gene calls are TRBV7-9 and TRBJ2-1; tentatively, D is TRBD2 (6 bases). CDR3 length equals 12 residues. V shed 3 bases and J shed 10 bases, with 10 bases lying between them. Germline V gene lookup returns CDR1 SEHNR and CDR2 FQNEAQ (reference sequence). CDR3 residues: CASSFLEGEQFF. Written as DNA, the CDR3 is TGTGCCAGCAGCTTTTTGGAGGGGGAGCAGTTCTTC.

A few counts support this clonotype. The gene calls are TRBV6-2 or TRBV6-3 and TRBJ2-1, with D possibly matching TRBD2 (6 bases). Deletions cut 8 bases from V and 7 bases from J, with 18 bases between. CDR1 and CDR2 (germline): MNHEY, SVGEGT. The CDR3 is made up of 14 amino acids. The DNA of the CDR3 is TGTGCCAGCCGATGGTTGGGGGGTGTTAATGAGCAGTTCTTC. It encodes CASRWLGGVNEQFF.

This clonotype was observed a handful of times. V and J are TRBV6-2 or TRBV6-3 and TRBJ2-7, with D perhaps matching TRBD2 (6 bases). The CDR3 loop spans 12 amino acids. Germline V gives CDR1 MNHEY, CDR2 SVGEGT. V shed 5 bases and J shed 3 bases, with 8 bases lying between them. The CDR3 reads CASSIAVYEQYF. The CDR3 nucleotides read TGTGCCAGCAGTATAGCGGTCTACGAGCAGTACTTC.

This clonotype has only a few counts. CDR3 region: CSVKQGAEAFF. As DNA, the CDR3 is TGCAGCGTTAAACAGGGGGCTGAAGCTTTCTTT. J is TRBJ1-1 and V is TRBV29-1; the match to TRBD1 covers 8 bases. V dropped 5 bases and J dropped 6; count of bases not matched to a gene: 2. Germline CDR1 SQVTM, CDR2 ANQGSEA. This CDR3 region has 11 residues.

The chain carries TRBV4-1 and TRBJ1-6; no clear D gene. V lost 5 bases and J 6 bases, leaving 11 bases between the germline ends. In germline, CDR1 is MGHRA, CDR2 YSYEKL. The CDR3 has 14 residues. The CDR3 here is CASSFLGSNSPLHF. The CDR3 DNA sequence: TGCGCCAGCAGCTTCCTGGGGAGTAATTCACCCCTCCACTTT.

J is TRBJ2-3 and V is TRBV19; D might be TRBD1 or TRBD2, each matching 5 bases. V was cut by 5 bases and J by 0 bases, with 15 bases left in between. CDR3 size: 16 residues. Germline V lookup: CDR1 LNHDA, CDR2 SQIVND (reference sequence). The CDR3 coding sequence is TGTGCCAGTAGTTGGGACGGATTGACCAGCACAGATACGCAGTATTTT. This codes for CASSWDGLTSTDTQYF. Full variable domain (outside the CDR3, taken from reference TRBV19 and TRBJ2-3): DGGITQSPKYLFRKEGQNVTLSCEQNLNHDAMYWYRQDPGQGLRLIYYSQIVNDFQKGDIAEGYSVSREKKESFPLTVTSAQKNPTAFYLCASSWDGLTSTDTQYFGPGTRLTVL.